The clone carrying this TCR beta chain was observed once. What it binds is not known. CDR1 is SGHAT, CDR2 FQNNGV, per germline. CDR3 length: 14 amino acids. The V gene lost 3 bases and the J gene lost 2 bases, with 9 bases spanning the gap. The data stem from a study of cytomegalovirus exposure and HLA in healthy donors. General study points: Most TCRs appeared rarely, but some public TCRs recurred in many donors. Trimming of TCR beta V- and J-genes showed a link, identified in a later analysis, to a missense DCLRE1C variant. The classifier reportedly diagnosed cytomegalovirus status with high sensitivity and specificity. TCR association rates varied by HLA locus in a later analysis, with DRB1 highest and HLA-C lowest.

The PCR had 60 Vbeta and 13 Jbeta primers. Assay: immunoSEQ multiplex PCR; the TCRdb copy retains only in-frame clones and omits some. Here the sample spans some 110,000 clones, about two thirds being singletons. The sample comprised PBMCs. The rearrangement joins TRBV11-2 to TRBJ2-3; D unclear. The sequence came from a man aged 30-40 years in good health and CMV-seropositive. The CDR3 sequence: CASSFNPDTDTQYF. The CDR3 DNA reads TGTGCCAGCAGCTTTAATCCAGACACAGATACGCAGTATTTT.